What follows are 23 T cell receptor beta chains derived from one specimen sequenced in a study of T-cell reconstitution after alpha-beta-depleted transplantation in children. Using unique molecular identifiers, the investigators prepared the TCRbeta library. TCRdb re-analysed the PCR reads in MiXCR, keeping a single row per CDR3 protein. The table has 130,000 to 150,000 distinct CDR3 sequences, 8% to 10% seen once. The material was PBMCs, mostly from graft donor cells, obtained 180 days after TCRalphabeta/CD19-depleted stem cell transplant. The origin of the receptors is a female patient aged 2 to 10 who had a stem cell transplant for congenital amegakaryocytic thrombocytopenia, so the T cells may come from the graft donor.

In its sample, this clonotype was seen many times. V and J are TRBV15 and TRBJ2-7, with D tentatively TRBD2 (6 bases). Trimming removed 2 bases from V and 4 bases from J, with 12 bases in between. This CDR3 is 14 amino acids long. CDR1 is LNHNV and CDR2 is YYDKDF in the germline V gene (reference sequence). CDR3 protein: CATSRISSGYEQYF. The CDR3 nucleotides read TGTGCCACCAGCAGAATATCCAGCGGGTACGAGCAGTACTTC.

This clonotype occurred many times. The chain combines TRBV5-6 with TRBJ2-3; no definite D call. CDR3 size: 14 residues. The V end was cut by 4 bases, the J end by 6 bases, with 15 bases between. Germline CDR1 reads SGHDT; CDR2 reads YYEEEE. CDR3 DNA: TGTGCCAGCAGCAGAGTGGCCCGACACGATACGCAGTATTTT. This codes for CASSRVARHDTQYF.

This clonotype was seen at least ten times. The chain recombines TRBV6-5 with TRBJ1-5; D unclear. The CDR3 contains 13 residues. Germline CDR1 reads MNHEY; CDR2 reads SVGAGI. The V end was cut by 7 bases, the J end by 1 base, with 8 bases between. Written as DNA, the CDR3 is TGTGCCAGCAATAAGGACAGCAATCAGCCCCAGCATTTT. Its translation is CASNKDSNQPQHF.

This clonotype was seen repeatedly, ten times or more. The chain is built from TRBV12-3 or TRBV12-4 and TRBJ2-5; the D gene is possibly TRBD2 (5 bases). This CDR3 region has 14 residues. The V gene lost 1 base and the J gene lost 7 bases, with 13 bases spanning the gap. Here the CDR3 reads CASSLGAGTGTQYF. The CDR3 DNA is TGTGCCAGCAGTTTAGGGGCGGGTACGGGGACCCAGTACTTC.

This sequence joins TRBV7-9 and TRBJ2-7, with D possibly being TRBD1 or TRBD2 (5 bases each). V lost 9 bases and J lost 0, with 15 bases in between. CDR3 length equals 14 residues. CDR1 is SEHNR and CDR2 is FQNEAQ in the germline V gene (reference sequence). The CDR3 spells CARSAGTLSYEQYF. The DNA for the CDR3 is TGTGCCAGGAGCGCCGGGACCCTCTCCTACGAGCAGTACTTC. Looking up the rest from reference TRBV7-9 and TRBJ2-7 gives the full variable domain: DTGVSQNPRHKITKRGQNVTFRCDPISEHNRLYWYRQTLGQGPEFLTYFQNEAQLEKSRLLSDRFSAERPKGSFSTLEIQRTEQGDSAMYLCARSAGTLSYEQYFGPGTRLTVT.

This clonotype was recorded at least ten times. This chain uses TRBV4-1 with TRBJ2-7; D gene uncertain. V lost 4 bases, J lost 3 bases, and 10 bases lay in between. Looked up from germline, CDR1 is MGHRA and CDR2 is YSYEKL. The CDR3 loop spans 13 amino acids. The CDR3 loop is CASSPGPDYEQYF. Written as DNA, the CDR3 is TGCGCCAGCAGCCCCGGGCCAGACTACGAGCAGTACTTC.

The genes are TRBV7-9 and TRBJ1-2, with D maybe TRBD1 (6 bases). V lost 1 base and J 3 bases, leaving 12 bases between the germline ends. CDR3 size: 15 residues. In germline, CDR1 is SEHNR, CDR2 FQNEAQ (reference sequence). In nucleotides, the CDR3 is TGTGCCAGCAGCTTAGGGGACATGGTCCACTATGGCTACACCTTC. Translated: CASSLGDMVHYGYTF.

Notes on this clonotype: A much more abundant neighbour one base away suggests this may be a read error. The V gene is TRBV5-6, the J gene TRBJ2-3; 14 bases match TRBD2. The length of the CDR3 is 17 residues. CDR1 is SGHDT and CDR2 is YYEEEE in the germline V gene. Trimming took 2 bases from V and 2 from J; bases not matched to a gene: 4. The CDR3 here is CASSFRLAGGTTDTQYF. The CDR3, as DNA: TGTGCCAGCAGCTTCCGACTAGCGGGAGGGACCACAGATACGCAGTATTTT.

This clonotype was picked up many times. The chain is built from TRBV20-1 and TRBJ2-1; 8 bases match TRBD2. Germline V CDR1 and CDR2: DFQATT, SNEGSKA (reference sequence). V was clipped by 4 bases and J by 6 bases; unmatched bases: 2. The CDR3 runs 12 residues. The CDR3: CSATLAGNEQFF. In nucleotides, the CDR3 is TGCAGTGCTACTCTAGCGGGCAATGAGCAGTTCTTC.

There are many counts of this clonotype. CDR3 sequence: CASLLVRGYEQYF. As DNA, the CDR3 is TGTGCCAGCTTACTGGTTCGAGGCTACGAGCAGTACTTC. The V gene is TRBV6-5, the J gene TRBJ2-7; no firm D call. Trimming cost V 8 bases and J 3 bases, with 14 bases left between them. The CDR3 is 13 amino acids. CDR1 MNHEY and CDR2 SVGAGI come from the germline V gene.

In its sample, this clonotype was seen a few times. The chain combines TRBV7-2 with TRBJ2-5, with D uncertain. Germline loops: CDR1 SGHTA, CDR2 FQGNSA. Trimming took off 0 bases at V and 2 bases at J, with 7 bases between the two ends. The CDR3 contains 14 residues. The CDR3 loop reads CASSLAGLQETQYF. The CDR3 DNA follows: TGTGCCAGCAGCTTAGCGGGCCTACAAGAGACCCAGTACTTC.

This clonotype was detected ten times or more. The CDR3 nucleotides read TGCGCCAGCAGCCCAGGAGGACCCGGTTCCACTGAAGCTTTCTTT. Amino acids: CASSPGGPGSTEAFF. V gene TRBV5-1 combines with J gene TRBJ1-1; the D is unclear. Trimming removed 4 bases from V and 4 bases from J, with 17 bases in between. There are 15 residues in the CDR3. Germline assignment: CDR1 SGHRS and CDR2 YFSETQ. The complete variable domain, with remaining parts taken from reference TRBV5-1 and TRBJ1-1, reads KAGVTQTPRYLIKTRGQQVTLSCSPISGHRSVSWYQQTPGQGLQFLFEYFSETQRNKGNFPGRFSGRQFSNSRSEMNVSTLELGDSALYLCASSPGGPGSTEAFFGQGTRLTVV.

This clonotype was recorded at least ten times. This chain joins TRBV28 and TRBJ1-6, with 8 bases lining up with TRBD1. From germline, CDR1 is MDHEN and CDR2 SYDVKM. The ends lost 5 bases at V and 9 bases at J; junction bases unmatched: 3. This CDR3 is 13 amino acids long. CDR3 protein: CASSNRGSSPLHF. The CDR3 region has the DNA TGTGCCAGCAGTAACAGGGGGAGTTCACCCCTCCACTTT.

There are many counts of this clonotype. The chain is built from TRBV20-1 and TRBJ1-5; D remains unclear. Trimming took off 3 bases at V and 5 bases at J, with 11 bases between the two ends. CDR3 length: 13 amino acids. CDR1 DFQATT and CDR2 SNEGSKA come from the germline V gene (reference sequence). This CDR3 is CSASGEKYQPQHF. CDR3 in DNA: TGCAGTGCTAGCGGGGAGAAATATCAGCCCCAGCATTTT.

The CDR3 sequence: CASSLQGRGDTQYF. The CDR3, as DNA: TGCGCCAGCAGCTTACAGGGGAGAGGAGATACGCAGTATTTT. The chain combines TRBV5-1 with TRBJ2-3; 7 positions match TRBD1. Trimming cost V 2 bases and J 5 bases; bases outside gene matches: 5. Germline-derived CDR1 and CDR2 are SGHRS and YFSETQ. There are 14 residues in the CDR3. Based on the CDR3 plus reference TRBV5-1 and TRBJ2-3, the full variable domain is KAGVTQTPRYLIKTRGQQVTLSCSPISGHRSVSWYQQTPGQGLQFLFEYFSETQRNKGNFPGRFSGRQFSNSRSEMNVSTLELGDSALYLCASSLQGRGDTQYFGPGTRLTVL.

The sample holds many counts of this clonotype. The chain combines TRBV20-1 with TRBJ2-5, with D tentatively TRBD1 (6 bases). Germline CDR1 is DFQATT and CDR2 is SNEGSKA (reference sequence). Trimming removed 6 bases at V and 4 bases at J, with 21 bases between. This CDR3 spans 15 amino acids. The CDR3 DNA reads TGCAGTGCAGACAAGAGCAGGGGTAGGGTAGAGACCCAGTACTTC. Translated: CSADKSRGRVETQYF.

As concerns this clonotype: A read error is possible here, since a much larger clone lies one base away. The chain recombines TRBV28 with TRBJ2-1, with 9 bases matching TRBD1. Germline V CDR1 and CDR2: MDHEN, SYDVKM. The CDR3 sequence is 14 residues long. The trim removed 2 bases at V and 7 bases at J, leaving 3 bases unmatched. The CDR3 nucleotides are TGTGCCAGCAGTTTAGGACAGGGGCAAAATGAGCAGTTCTTC. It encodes CASSLGQGQNEQFF. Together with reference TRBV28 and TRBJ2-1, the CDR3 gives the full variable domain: DVKVTQSSRYLVKRTGEKVFLECVQDMDHENMFWYRQDPGLGLRLIYFSYDVKMKEKGDIPEGYSVSREKKERFSLILESASTNQTSMYLCASSLGQGQNEQFFGPGTRLTVL.

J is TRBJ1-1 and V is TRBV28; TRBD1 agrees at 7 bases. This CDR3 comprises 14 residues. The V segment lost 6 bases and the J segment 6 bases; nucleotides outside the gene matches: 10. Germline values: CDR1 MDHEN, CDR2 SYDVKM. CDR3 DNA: TGTGCCAGCAGAGTACAGGGGTTTGGGCCTGAAGCTTTCTTT. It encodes CASRVQGFGPEAFF.

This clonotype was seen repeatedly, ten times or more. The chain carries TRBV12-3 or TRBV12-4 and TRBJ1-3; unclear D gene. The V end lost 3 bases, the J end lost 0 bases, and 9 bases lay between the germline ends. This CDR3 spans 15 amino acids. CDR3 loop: CASSFSANSGNTIYF. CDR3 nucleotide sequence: TGTGCCAGCAGTTTTTCAGCTAACTCTGGAAACACCATATATTTT.

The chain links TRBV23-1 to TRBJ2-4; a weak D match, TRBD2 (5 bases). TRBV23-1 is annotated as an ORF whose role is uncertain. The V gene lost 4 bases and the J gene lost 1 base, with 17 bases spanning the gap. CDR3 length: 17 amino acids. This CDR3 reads CASSLFRTRGAKNIQYF. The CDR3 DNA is TGCGCCAGCAGTCTTTTCCGGACCCGAGGGGCCAAAAACATTCAGTACTTC.

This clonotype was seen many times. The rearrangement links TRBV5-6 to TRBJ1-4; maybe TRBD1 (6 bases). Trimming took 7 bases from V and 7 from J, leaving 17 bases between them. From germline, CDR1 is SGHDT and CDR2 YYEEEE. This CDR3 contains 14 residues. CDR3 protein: CASQSLGGAEKLFF. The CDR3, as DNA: TGTGCCAGCCAAAGCTTGGGGGGCGCTGAAAAACTGTTTTTT.

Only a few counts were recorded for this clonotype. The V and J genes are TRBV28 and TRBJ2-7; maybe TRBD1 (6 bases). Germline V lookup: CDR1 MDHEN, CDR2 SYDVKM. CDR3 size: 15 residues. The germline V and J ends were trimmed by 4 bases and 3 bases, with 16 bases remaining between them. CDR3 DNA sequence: TGTGCCAGCAGTTGGCAGTGGCAGGGGAACTACGAGCAGTACTTC. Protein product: CASSWQWQGNYEQYF.

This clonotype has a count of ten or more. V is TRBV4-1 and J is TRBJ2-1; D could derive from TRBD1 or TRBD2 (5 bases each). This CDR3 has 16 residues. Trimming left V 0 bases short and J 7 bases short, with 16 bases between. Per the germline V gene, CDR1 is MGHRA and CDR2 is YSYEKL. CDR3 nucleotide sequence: TGCGCCAGCAGCCAAGAGTATGGGGGAAGCACTAATGAGCAGTTCTTC. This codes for CASSQEYGGSTNEQFF.